Following are 25 T cell receptor beta chains from one sample sequenced in a study of cytomegalovirus exposure and HLA in healthy donors. Amplification used 60 Vbeta primers and 13 Jbeta primers. This table comes from immunoSEQ multiplex PCR, and its TCRdb copy is limited to in-frame clones, with some not included. The table includes around 100,000 clones, 60% to 70% detected once. Specimen: PBMCs. These receptors all come from a man aged 25-45 years in good health and CMV-seropositive.

The chain uses TRBV7-8 and TRBJ2-1, with TRBD1 matching 7 bases. This CDR3 is 15 amino acids long. Germline assignment: CDR1 SGHVS and CDR2 FQNEAQ. V shed 3 bases and J 5 bases; nucleotides not matched to a gene: 7. CDR3 DNA: TGTGCCAGCAGCTTTCGATGGGACAGAGACAATGAGCAGTTCTTC. Protein sequence: CASSFRWDRDNEQFF.

This clone was detected only once. The CDR3 spells CASSLTASNYGYTF. The CDR3 region has the DNA TGTGCCAGCAGCTTGACAGCCTCTAACTATGGCTACACCTTC. The chain links TRBV5-4 to TRBJ1-2; D is undetermined. CDR3 length: 14 residues. The V gene lost 1 base and the J gene lost 0 bases, with 7 bases spanning the gap. The germline V gene encodes CDR1 SGHNT and CDR2 YYREEE (reference sequence).

The rearrangement joins TRBV7-8 to TRBJ2-3; 8 nucleotides align to TRBD2. The CDR3 totals 16 residues. The germline CDR1 and CDR2 sequences are SGHVS and FQNEAQ. The J segment lost 4 bases and the V segment lost 1 base, leaving 7 bases of the junction unmatched. CDR3 sequence (DNA): TGTGCCAGCAGCTTAGGCATCGGGGGGGGGTCAGATACGCAGTATTTT. Residues: CASSLGIGGGSDTQYF.

There are a few counts of this clone. The chain joins TRBV21-1 to TRBJ2-7; TRBD2 is the table's D call and was not checked against the DNA. TRBV21-1 is labeled a pseudogene. CDR3 length: 11 amino acids. The CDR3 DNA reads as TGTGCCAGCAGCAGAGTTTACGAGCAGTACTTC. It specifies CASSRVYEQYF.

This clone showed up just once. The CDR3 sequence: CSACTGSSGNTIYF. CDR3 bases: TGCAGCGCTTGTACGGGGTCCTCTGGAAACACCATATATTTT. The chain links TRBV29-1 to TRBJ1-3; D is uncertain. The CDR3 has 14 residues. CDR1 is SQVTM, CDR2 ANQGSEA, per germline. V shed 7 bases and J shed 0 bases, with 13 bases lying between them.

The rearrangement uses TRBV7-6 and TRBJ2-3; D gene uncertain. This CDR3 has 12 amino acids. The germline V gene has CDR1 SGHVS and CDR2 FNYEAQ. V was cut by 5 bases and J by 4 bases, with 7 bases left in between. The CDR3 loop is CASSPPPDTQYF. The CDR3, as DNA: TGTGCCAGCAGCCCCCCTCCAGATACGCAGTATTTT.

The chain employs TRBV6-6 and TRBJ2-5; 8 bases line up with TRBD1. CDR3 length: 15 amino acids. V shed 4 bases and J 5 bases; nucleotides not matched to a gene: 9. Germline CDR1 reads MNHNY; CDR2 reads SVGAGI (reference sequence). The DNA for the CDR3 is TGTGCCAGCAGTTTTGGGCAGGGGGCTTCGGAGACCCAGTACTTC. It yields the protein CASSFGQGASETQYF.

The rearrangement uses TRBV20-1 and TRBJ2-3; weak D call: TRBD1 (6 bases). This CDR3 comprises 11 residues. Between the trimmed V and J ends, which lost 6 bases and 5 bases, there was a span of 9 bases. Germline CDR1 is DFQATT and CDR2 is SNEGSKA (reference sequence). The CDR3 bases are TGCAGTGCACGACAGGTAGATACGCAGTATTTT. It encodes CSARQVDTQYF.

The chain links TRBV6-1 to TRBJ2-3; 9 bases match TRBD1. The CDR3 covers 15 residues. Germline lookup yields CDR1 MNHNS and CDR2 SASEGT. Trimming removed 1 base from V and 1 base from J; junction bases left unmatched: 0. Written as DNA, the CDR3 is TGTGCCAGCAGTGAAGGGACAGGGGGCACAGATACGCAGTATTTT. Protein sequence: CASSEGTGGTDTQYF.

The CDR3 loop is CASLDRVNTGELFF. The DNA of the CDR3 is TGTGCCTCCTTAGACAGAGTGAACACCGGGGAGCTGTTTTTT. This chain uses TRBV10-3 with TRBJ2-2, with TRBD1 as a possible D gene (5 bases). V lost 11 bases to trimming and J lost 1 base, with 14 bases between them. In germline, CDR1 is ENHRY, CDR2 SYGVKD. This CDR3 spans 14 amino acids.

This chain links TRBV5-1 with TRBJ2-5, with D unresolved. The ends were cut back, 4 bases at V and 4 bases at J, with 8 bases in the middle. The CDR3 extends over 12 amino acids. Germline assignment: CDR1 SGHRS and CDR2 YFSETQ. The CDR3 here is CASSLSGETQYF. In DNA, the CDR3 is TGCGCCAGCAGCCTATCGGGAGAGACCCAGTACTTC.

The V call is TRBV19, the J call TRBJ2-3; a weak D match, TRBD1 (6 bases). CDR1 and CDR2 from the germline V gene are LNHDA and SQIVND (reference sequence). The ends were cut back, 5 bases at V and 5 bases at J, with 11 bases in the middle. The CDR3 consists of 13 residues. DNA for the CDR3: TGTGCCAGTAGTCAACAGGGTGTAGATACGCAGTATTTT. Its translation is CASSQQGVDTQYF.

J is TRBJ2-1 and V is TRBV30, with D uncertain. The V gene lost 0 bases and the J gene lost 7 bases, with 13 bases spanning the gap. Germline loops: CDR1 GTSNPN, CDR2 SVGIG (reference sequence). The CDR3 is 14 amino acids. The CDR3: CAWSVSGPINEQFF. In nucleotides, the CDR3 is TGTGCCTGGAGTGTATCGGGTCCGATTAATGAGCAGTTCTTC.

The chain is built from TRBV4-1 and TRBJ2-7, with TRBD1 identical over 7 bases. The trim removed 3 bases at V and 2 bases at J, leaving 4 bases unmatched. This CDR3 is 14 amino acids long. The V gene's germline CDR1 is MGHRA and CDR2 YSYEKL. The CDR3 DNA is TGCGCCAGCAGCCATCGGGACAGCGCCTACGAGCAGTACTTC. This gives the protein CASSHRDSAYEQYF.

V and J are TRBV19 and TRBJ2-7; 11 nucleotides align to TRBD2. J gave up 2 bases and V 0 bases, and 9 bases lay outside the gene matches. The CDR3 is made up of 18 amino acids. The germline V gene has CDR1 LNHDA and CDR2 SQIVND (reference sequence). CDR3 bases: TGTGCCAGTAGTATAGACGGGCCTAGCGGGGGGCCAACCTACGAGCAGTACTTC. Protein product: CASSIDGPSGGPTYEQYF.

The sample holds a few counts of this clone. The rearrangement joins TRBV7-2 to TRBJ1-5; possible D gene TRBD1, 6 bases. Looked up from germline, CDR1 is SGHTA and CDR2 is FQGNSA. This CDR3 has 14 residues. V was shortened by 4 bases and J by 7 bases, with 14 bases between the two germline ends. The chain's CDR3 is CASSSQGMGQPQHF. CDR3 sequence (DNA): TGTGCCAGCAGCTCACAGGGTATGGGCCAGCCCCAGCATTTT.

This clone was seen once. The CDR3, as DNA: TGTGCCAGTAGTATCGTCGGAGACTATGGCTACACCTTC. It specifies CASSIVGDYGYTF. This rearrangement joins TRBV19 to TRBJ1-2; D call uncertain. Germline V lookup: CDR1 LNHDA, CDR2 SQIVND (reference sequence). This CDR3 comprises 13 residues. V dropped 3 bases and J dropped 3 bases, with 8 bases sitting between them.

This chain joins TRBV5-1 and TRBJ2-3; D gene uncertain. Trimming pared 3 bases from V and 5 bases from J, leaving 7 bases between. The CDR3 contains 12 residues. In germline, CDR1 is SGHRS, CDR2 YFSETQ. In DNA form, the CDR3 reads TGCGCCAGCAGCTCAGTCTTAGATACGCAGTATTTT. The encoded protein is CASSSVLDTQYF. The full variable domain, with the rest looked up from reference TRBV5-1 and TRBJ2-3, is KAGVTQTPRYLIKTRGQQVTLSCSPISGHRSVSWYQQTPGQGLQFLFEYFSETQRNKGNFPGRFSGRQFSNSRSEMNVSTLELGDSALYLCASSSVLDTQYFGPGTRLTVL.

V and J are TRBV7-9 and TRBJ2-1, with D unresolved. Per the germline V gene, CDR1 is SEHNR and CDR2 is FQNEAQ (reference sequence). The CDR3 runs to 11 residues. Between the trimmed V and J ends, which lost 5 bases and 6 bases, there was a span of 5 bases. Here the CDR3 reads CASSPFNEQFF. CDR3 DNA: TGTGCCAGCAGCCCTTTCAATGAGCAGTTCTTC.

J is TRBJ1-4 and V is TRBV4-1; D is undetermined. Germline V lookup: CDR1 MGHRA, CDR2 YSYEKL. CDR3 size: 14 residues. The V end lost 5 bases, the J end lost 1 base, and 8 bases lay between the germline ends. The CDR3 coding sequence is TGCGCCAGCAGCTCGGCGGAAACTAATGAAAAACTGTTTTTT. Its translation is CASSSAETNEKLFF.

A word on this clone: One junction end disagrees with the germline gene, perhaps due to a read error. This sequence joins TRBV7-9 and TRBJ1-2, with a tentative D call TRBD1 (6 bases). There are 13 residues in the CDR3. Germline V gives CDR1 SEHNR, CDR2 FQNEAQ (reference sequence). CDR3 protein: CSSSFGQIYGYTF. CDR3 DNA: TGTTCCAGCAGCTTTGGACAGATCTATGGCTACACCTTC.

The chain joins TRBV9 to TRBJ2-2; TRBD2 matches at 7 bases. In germline, CDR1 is SGDLS, CDR2 YYNGEE. The CDR3 totals 15 residues. J lost 4 bases, V lost 0 bases, and 3 bases had no gene match. The CDR3 DNA follows: TGTGCCAGCAGCGTAGCTGGGGGGGGCACCGGGGAGCTGTTTTTT. This sequence encodes CASSVAGGGTGELFF. The full variable domain, in which reference TRBV9 and TRBJ2-2 provide the parts outside the CDR3, is DSGVTQTPKHLITATGQRVTLRCSPRSGDLSVYWYQQSLDQGLQFLIQYYNGEERAKGNILERFSAQQFPDLHSELNLSSLELGDSALYFCASSVAGGGTGELFFGEGSRLTVL.

The chain recombines TRBV7-9 with TRBJ2-3, with TRBD2 matching 12 bases. There are 16 residues in the CDR3. V trimming: 1 base; J trimming: 2 bases; junction bases outside the gene matches: 1. CDR1 is SEHNR and CDR2 is FQNEAQ in the germline V gene (reference sequence). As DNA, the CDR3 is TGTGCCAGCAGCTTAGGACTAGCGGGGGCCACAGATACGCAGTATTTT. Protein product: CASSLGLAGATDTQYF.

The genes are TRBV6-5 and TRBJ1-6; D perhaps matches TRBD1 (5 bases). V was trimmed by 2 bases and J by 7 bases, leaving 9 bases between them. This CDR3 is 14 amino acids long. Germline V gene sequence: CDR1 MNHEY, CDR2 SVGAGI. CDR3 in amino acids: CASSYQGENSPLHF. In nucleotides, the CDR3 is TGTGCCAGCAGTTACCAGGGTGAAAATTCACCCCTCCACTTT.

This chain joins TRBV5-5 and TRBJ1-2; perhaps TRBD1 as D (6 bases). Germline CDR1 reads SGHKS; CDR2 reads YYEKEE (reference sequence). The CDR3 sequence is 15 residues long. Trimming took 4 bases from V and 1 from J, leaving 14 bases between them. The CDR3 coding sequence is TGTGCCAGCAGCCCCTCAGGGGACGTTAACTATGGCTACACCTTC. Amino acids: CASSPSGDVNYGYTF. The entire variable domain, with the rest obtained from reference TRBV5-5 and TRBJ1-2, is as follows: DAGVTQSPTHLIKTRGQQVTLRCSPISGHKSVSWYQQVLGQGPQFIFQYYEKEERGRGNFPDRFSARQFPNYSSELNVNALLLGDSALYLCASSPSGDVNYGYTFGSGTRLTVV.